This TCR beta chain appears in the sequencing data of a study of long-term antiretroviral therapy in people with HIV. Study-wide results and limits: Dominance of pre-ART expanded clones persisted, fluctuating and often declining after ART. HIV repertoires had narrower CDR3 length ranges than controls.

Participants who had HIV were, without exception, treated in the United States. Survey-level resolution applied to immunoSEQ assay v3.0. The data were produced by immunoSEQ multiplex PCR, yet TCRdb's version contains in-frame clones alone and is incomplete. This sample has around 20,000 clones, with 79% found just once. Concerning this clone itself: Its specificity is unknown.

The clonotype was recovered from a man in his late teens or twenties with HIV. The sequences come from unsorted PBMCs, collected at the start of antiretroviral therapy, before treatment.

The CDR3 spells CASSPTQSYEQYF. DNA of the CDR3: TGTGCCAGTAGCCCGACTCAATCCTACGAGCAGTACTTC. The chain links TRBV19 to TRBJ2-7; D remains ambiguous. V lost 6 bases, J lost 1 base, and 10 bases lay in between. Germline CDR1 LNHDA, CDR2 SQIVND (reference sequence). This CDR3 is 13 amino acids long.